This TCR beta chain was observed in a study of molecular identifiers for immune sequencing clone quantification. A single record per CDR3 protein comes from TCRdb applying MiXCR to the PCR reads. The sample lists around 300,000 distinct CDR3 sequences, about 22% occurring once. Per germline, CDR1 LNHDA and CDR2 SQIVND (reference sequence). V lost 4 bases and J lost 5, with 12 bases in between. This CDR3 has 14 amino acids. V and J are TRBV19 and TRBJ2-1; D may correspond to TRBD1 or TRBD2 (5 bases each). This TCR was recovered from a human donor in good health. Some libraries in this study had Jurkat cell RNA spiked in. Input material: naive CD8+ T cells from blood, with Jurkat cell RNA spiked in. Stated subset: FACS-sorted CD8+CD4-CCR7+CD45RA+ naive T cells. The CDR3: CASSNRDPNNEQFF. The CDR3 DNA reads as TGTGCCAGTAGTAACCGGGACCCCAACAATGAGCAGTTCTTC.